Following are 12 T cell receptor beta chains from one sample sequenced in a study of glioma-infiltrating T cells after dendritic cell vaccination (dated by TCRdb to 2015 to 2016). The library was produced with the immunoSEQ multiplex PCR assay. Drawn from immuneACCESS, this table holds only the in-frame rearrangements with V and J called that TCRdb kept. Clones are partly lost; checked studies trace under half to an unresolved V gene and leave the rest unexplained. Recorded for this sample are about 110,000 clones; around 90% of them occurred a single time. Approximately 2.7% of the sample rests with the top ten. This specimen's time point label, per the study, means: after dendritic cell vaccination, including at tumor progression/relapse. This sample comprised blood, obtained after dendritic cell vaccination. All receptors come from a human donor with glioblastoma.

This chain links TRBV10-2 with TRBJ1-5, with 12 bases fitting TRBD1. The CDR3 is 17 residues long. V was pared by 6 bases and J by 2 bases, with 8 bases of the junction left unmatched. CDR1 is WSHSY and CDR2 is SAAADI in the germline V gene. The CDR3 DNA reads TGCGCCAGCAGCGGGACAGGGGGCCCGTGGGGCAATCAGCCCCAGCATTTT. This codes for CASSGTGGPWGNQPQHF.

The chain recombines TRBV16 with TRBJ1-4; D call uncertain. This CDR3 has 15 amino acids. Germline loops: CDR1 KGHSY, CDR2 FQNENV. The V and J ends lost 2 bases and 5 bases respectively, with 12 bases between them. The CDR3 region has the DNA TGTGCCAGCAGCCAAGCTCGTACAGCAAATGAAAAACTGTTTTTT. Translation gives CASSQARTANEKLFF. The full variable domain, with the rest looked up from reference TRBV16 and TRBJ1-4, is GEEVAQTPKHLVRGEGQKAKLYCAPIKGHSYVFWYQQVLKNEFKFLISFQNENVFDETGMPKERFSAKCLPNSPCSLEIQATKLEDSAVYFCASSQARTANEKLFFGSGTQLSVL.

The chain joins TRBV5-4 to TRBJ1-1; D not certain. CDR1 is SGHNT and CDR2 is YYREEE in the germline V gene (reference sequence). Trimming pared 0 bases from V and 1 base from J, leaving 4 bases between. This CDR3 region has 13 residues. The CDR3 is CASSLERNTEAFF. In DNA form, the CDR3 reads TGTGCCAGCAGCTTGGAGAGGAACACTGAAGCTTTCTTT.

The rearrangement joins TRBV5-1 to TRBJ1-1; no definite D call. Germline V gene data show CDR1 as SGHRS and CDR2 as YFSETQ. V lost 0 bases and J 1 base, leaving 10 bases between the germline ends. The CDR3 runs 15 residues. The CDR3 DNA is TGCGCCAGCAGCTTGGATGGTTTTAGGAACACTGAAGCTTTCTTT. Protein: CASSLDGFRNTEAFF.

The chain couples TRBV19 to TRBJ1-5; D possibly corresponds to TRBD1 (5 bases). CDR3 size: 15 residues. V lost 6 bases to trimming and J lost 7 bases, with 19 bases between them. The germline CDR1 and CDR2 sequences are LNHDA and SQIVND (reference sequence). For the CDR3, the DNA is TGTGCCAGTAGCGGGGGATCGCGAGGGGAACAGCCCCAGCATTTT. Encoded protein: CASSGGSRGEQPQHF. Variable domain in full (rest from reference TRBV19 and TRBJ1-5): DGGITQSPKYLFRKEGQNVTLSCEQNLNHDAMYWYRQDPGQGLRLIYYSQIVNDFQKGDIAEGYSVSREKKESFPLTVTSAQKNPTAFYLCASSGGSRGEQPQHFGDGTRLSIL.

The rearrangement uses TRBV18 and TRBJ1-2; TRBD1 aligns across 9 bases. The germline V gene has CDR1 KGHSH and CDR2 LQKENI. The CDR3 loop spans 15 amino acids. Trimming took 3 bases from V and 6 from J; bases not matched to a gene: 8. DNA for the CDR3: TGTGCCAGCTCACCCTCTCGGACAGGGGAAGATGGCTACACCTTC. Its translation: CASSPSRTGEDGYTF.

This chain connects TRBV30 to TRBJ1-5; D unresolved. This CDR3 has 13 residues. Germline loops: CDR1 GTSNPN, CDR2 SVGIG (reference sequence). V lost 0 bases to trimming and J lost 4 bases, with 7 bases between them. CDR3 residues: CAWSVSENQPQHF. The CDR3 DNA reads as TGTGCCTGGAGTGTAAGTGAGAATCAGCCCCAGCATTTT.

The chain links TRBV7-8 to TRBJ1-1, with TRBD1 matching over 7 bases. Germline CDR1 SGHVS, CDR2 FQNEAQ. The CDR3 loop spans 14 amino acids. The trim removed 5 bases at V and 2 bases at J, leaving 5 bases unmatched. The DNA of the CDR3 is TGTGCCAGCAGCCTTGGGACAGAAAACACTGAAGCTTTCTTT. Protein sequence: CASSLGTENTEAFF.

The rearrangement uses TRBV11-2 and TRBJ2-7, with 9 bases that match TRBD2. The CDR3 covers 16 residues. Germline V gene data show CDR1 as SGHAT and CDR2 as FQNNGV. V lost 5 bases and J lost 1; bases outside the gene matches: 9. CDR3 DNA: TGTGCCAGCAGCCCAATTTTAGCGGGAGAGTCCTACGAGCAGTACTTC. It specifies CASSPILAGESYEQYF.

The chain couples TRBV5-6 to TRBJ2-1, with D hard to call. Per the germline V gene, CDR1 is SGHDT and CDR2 is YYEEEE. The CDR3 runs 15 residues. V was clipped by 4 bases and J by 0 bases, with 11 bases between them. Written as DNA, the CDR3 is TGTGCCAGCAGCACCCGACGGAGCTCCTACAATGAGCAGTTCTTC. Protein: CASSTRRSSYNEQFF.

This clone was picked up a small number of times. V usage is TRBV19 and J usage is TRBJ1-1; 10 bases map to TRBD1. This CDR3 spans 14 amino acids. CDR1 and CDR2 (germline): LNHDA, SQIVND (reference sequence). V gave up 6 bases and J gave up 2 bases; unmatched junction bases: 3. This CDR3 is CASRQTGGNTEAFF. As DNA, the CDR3 is TGTGCCAGTAGGCAGACAGGGGGCAACACTGAAGCTTTCTTT.

The J gene is TRBJ2-7, the V gene TRBV11-2, with D possibly matching TRBD2 (6 bases). Trimming left V 1 base short and J 7 bases short, with 11 bases between. In germline, CDR1 is SGHAT, CDR2 FQNNGV. This CDR3 is built from 13 residues. The CDR3 spells CASSLVSGTEQYF. CDR3 in DNA: TGTGCCAGCAGCTTAGTTTCTGGGACTGAGCAGTACTTC.